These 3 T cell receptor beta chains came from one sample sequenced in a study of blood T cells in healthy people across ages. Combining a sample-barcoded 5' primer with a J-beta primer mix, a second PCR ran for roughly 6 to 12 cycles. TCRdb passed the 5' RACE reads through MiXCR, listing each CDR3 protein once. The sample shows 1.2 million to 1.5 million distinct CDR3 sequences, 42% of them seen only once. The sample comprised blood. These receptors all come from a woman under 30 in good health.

CDR3 nucleotide sequence: TGTGCCAGCAGCCAAAGTAACAGCCAAGAGACCCAGTACTTC. It is translated as CASSQSNSQETQYF. The gene calls are TRBV4-2 and TRBJ2-5; D is uncertain. The CDR3 has 14 residues. CDR1 is LGHNA, CDR2 YNFKEQ, per germline. The ends were cut back, 2 bases at V and 1 base at J, with 8 bases in the middle.

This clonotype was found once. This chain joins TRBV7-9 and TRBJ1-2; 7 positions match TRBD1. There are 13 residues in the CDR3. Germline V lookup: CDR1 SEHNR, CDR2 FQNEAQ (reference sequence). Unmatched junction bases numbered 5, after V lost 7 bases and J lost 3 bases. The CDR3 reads CASKGQGDYGYTF. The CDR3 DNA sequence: TGTGCCAGCAAGGGGCAGGGGGACTATGGCTACACCTTC.

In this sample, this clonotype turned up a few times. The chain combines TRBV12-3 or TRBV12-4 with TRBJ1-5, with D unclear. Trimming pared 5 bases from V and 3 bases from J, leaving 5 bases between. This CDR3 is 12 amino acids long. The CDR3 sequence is CASSPDNQPQHF. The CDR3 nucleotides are TGTGCCAGCAGTCCGGACAATCAGCCCCAGCATTTT.